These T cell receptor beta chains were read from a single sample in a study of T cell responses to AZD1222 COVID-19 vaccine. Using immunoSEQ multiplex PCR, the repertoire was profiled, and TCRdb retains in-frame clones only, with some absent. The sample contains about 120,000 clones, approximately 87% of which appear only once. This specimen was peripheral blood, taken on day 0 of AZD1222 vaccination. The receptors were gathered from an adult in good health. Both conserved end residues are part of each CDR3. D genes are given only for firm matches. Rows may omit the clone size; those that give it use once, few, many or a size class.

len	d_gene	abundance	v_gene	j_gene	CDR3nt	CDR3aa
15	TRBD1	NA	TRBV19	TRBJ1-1	TGTGCCAGTAGTACACTCCAGGGGGCGCGCACTGAAGCTTTCTTT	CASSTLQGARTEAFF
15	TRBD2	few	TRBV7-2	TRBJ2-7	TGTGCCAGCAGCTCGACTAGCGGGCGAACGGGGGAGCAGTACTTC	CASSSTSGRTGEQYF
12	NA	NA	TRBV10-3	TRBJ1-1	TGTGCCATCATGGCAGAGAACACTGAAGCTTTCTTT	CAIMAENTEAFF
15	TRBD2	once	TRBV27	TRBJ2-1	TGTGCCAGCATGAAGGGACTAGATTCCTACAATGAGCAGTTCTTC	CASMKGLDSYNEQFF
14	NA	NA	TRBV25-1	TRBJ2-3	TGTGCCAGCAGTGAGAGCGGTCCTAGATATACGCAGTATTTT	CASSESGPRYTQYF
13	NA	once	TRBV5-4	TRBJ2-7	TGTGCCAGCAGCACCGGACAGAATTACGAGCAGTACTTC	CASSTGQNYEQYF
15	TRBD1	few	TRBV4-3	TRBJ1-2	TGCGCCAGCAGCCAAGTGGGGGGGACAGGTTATGGCTACACCTTC	CASSQVGGTGYGYTF
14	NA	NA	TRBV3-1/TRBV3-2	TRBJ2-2	TGTGCCAGCAGCCAAAATCCGAACACCGGGGAGCTGTTTTTT	CASSQNPNTGELFF
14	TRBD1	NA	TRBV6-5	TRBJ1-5	TGTGCCAGCAGTTGGACAGGGGGCCGGCAGCCCCAGCATTTT	CASSWTGGRQPQHF
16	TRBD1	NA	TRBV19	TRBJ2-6	TGTGCCAGTTCCACAGGGGTGAGGGCTGGGGCCAACGTCCTGACTTTC	CASSTGVRAGANVLTF
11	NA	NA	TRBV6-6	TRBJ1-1	TGTGCCAGCACTTCCGCCGGGCGCGCTTTCTTT	CASTSAGRAFF
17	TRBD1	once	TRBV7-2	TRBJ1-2	TGTGCCAGCAGCTTAGGTGGAGGACAGGGGGCTAGCTATGGCTACACCTTC	CASSLGGGQGASYGYTF
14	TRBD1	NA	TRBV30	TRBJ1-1	TGTGCCTGGAGTGCCGGGACAGGGTGGATTGAAGCTTTCTTT	CAWSAGTGWIEAFF
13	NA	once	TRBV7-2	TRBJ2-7	TGTGCCAGCAGCTTAGCAGGGGCCTACGAGCAGTACTTC	CASSLAGAYEQYF
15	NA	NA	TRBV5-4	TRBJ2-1	TGTGCCAGCAGCCCGGGGACTCATTCCTACAATGAGCAGTTCTTC	CASSPGTHSYNEQFF
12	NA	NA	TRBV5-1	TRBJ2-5	TGCGCCAGCAGCCCGGGTCAGGAGACCCAGTACTTC	CASSPGQETQYF
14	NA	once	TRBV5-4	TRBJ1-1	TGTGCCAGCAGCTTCTATACCCTGAACACTGAAGCTTTCTTT	CASSFYTLNTEAFF
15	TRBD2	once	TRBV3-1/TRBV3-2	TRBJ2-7	TGTGCCAGCAGCCTCTATGGCGGGAGGGCGGGGGAGCAGTACTTC	CASSLYGGRAGEQYF
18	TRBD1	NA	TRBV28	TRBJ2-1	TGTGCCAGCAGTACATCTCTGACAGGGGCCCAAACCTACAATGAGCAGTTCTTC	CASSTSLTGAQTYNEQFF
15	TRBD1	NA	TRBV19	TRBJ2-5	TGTGCCAGTAGTCGCATGTTGGACAGGGCGGAGACCCAGTACTTC	CASSRMLDRAETQYF
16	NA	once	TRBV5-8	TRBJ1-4	TGTGCCAGCAGCCCCCGAACGGGGGCGGTCGGTGAAAAACTGTTTTTT	CASSPRTGAVGEKLFF
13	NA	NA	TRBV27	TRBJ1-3	TGTGCCAGCAGTTTCTCCCGCGGAAACACCATATATTTT	CASSFSRGNTIYF
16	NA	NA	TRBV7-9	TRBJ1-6	TGTGCCAGCGACTCCATCGCCTCGGGGTATAATTCACCCCTCCACTTT	CASDSIASGYNSPLHF
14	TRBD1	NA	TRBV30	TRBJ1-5	TGTGCCTGGAGTGTAGGGACAGGGACTCAGCCCCAGCATTTT	CAWSVGTGTQPQHF
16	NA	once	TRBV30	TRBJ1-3	TGTGCCTGGAGAGGTAGGGGCCAACACTCTGGAAACACCATATATTTT	CAWRGRGQHSGNTIYF
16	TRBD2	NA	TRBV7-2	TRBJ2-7	TGTGCCAGCAGCCAGACTAGCGGGAGGGCCTCGGGCGAGCAGTACTTC	CASSQTSGRASGEQYF
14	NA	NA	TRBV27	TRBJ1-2	TGTGCCAGCAGTTCCGGACAGTTTTTATATGGCTACACCTTC	CASSSGQFLYGYTF
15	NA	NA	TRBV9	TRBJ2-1	TGTGCCAGCAGCCTAGGGGGTGGCTCCTACAATGAGCAGTTCTTC	CASSLGGGSYNEQFF